This T cell receptor beta chain was recovered during a study of T cell responses to AZD1222 COVID-19 vaccine. Study outcomes and limitations: Clonal diversity was possibly underestimated, and the donors were mostly white British, with more females. A rise in Spike-specific TCR breadth and depth followed two AZD1222 doses.

Germline CDR1 SGHVS, CDR2 FQNEAQ. V was pared by 2 bases and J by 3 bases, with 2 bases between. The CDR3 totals 12 residues. Comments on this clone: Its cognate antigen is unknown.

Sequencing was performed with immunoSEQ multiplex PCR; in TCRdb, only in-frame clones are kept and a portion is missing. Here the sample spans under 100,000 clones, 80% to 90% being singletons. This chain links TRBV7-8 with TRBJ2-1; D call uncertain. Material: peripheral blood, obtained on day 0 of AZD1222 vaccination. This sequence was found in an adult in good health. The CDR3 region has the DNA TGTGCCAGCAGCTTAATCTACAATGAGCAGTTCTTC. It yields the protein CASSLIYNEQFF. The variable domain in full, with the rest retrieved from reference TRBV7-8 and TRBJ2-1, is GAGVSQSPRYKVAKRGQDVALRCDPISGHVSLFWYQQALGQGPEFLTYFQNEAQLDKSGLPSDRFFAERPEGSVSTLKIQRTQQEDSAVYLCASSLIYNEQFFGPGTRLTVL.